The clone carrying this T cell receptor (beta chain) was picked up a small number of times. No antigen is known for it. The library targeted TCRbeta and was prepared with unique molecular identifiers. MiXCR, applied by TCRdb to the PCR reads, yields one record per CDR3 protein. The data hold about 600,000 distinct CDR3 sequences, with approximately 12% observed a single time. V dropped 5 bases and J dropped 2 bases, with 10 bases sitting between them. CDR1 and CDR2 from the germline V gene are SGHTA and FQGNSA. The CDR3 is made up of 13 amino acids. This sample was taken from a study of T-cell reconstitution after alpha-beta-depleted transplantation in children. Notes on the study in general: T-cell numbers and diversity one year post-transplant derived largely from freshly generated T cells. Reportedly, alpha-beta T cells present about two months post-transplant originated from several hundred expanded clones of graft origin.

The rearrangement links TRBV7-2 to TRBJ2-7, with D possibly matching TRBD1 (5 bases). The sequence was obtained from a male patient younger than 18 who had a stem cell transplant for acute myeloid leukemia, so the T cells may come from the graft donor. The material sequenced was PBMCs, mostly from graft donor cells, taken 360 days after TCRalphabeta/CD19-depleted stem cell transplant. The CDR3 coding sequence is TGTGCCAGCAGCATGACAGCTACCTACGAGCAGTACTTC. It encodes CASSMTATYEQYF.